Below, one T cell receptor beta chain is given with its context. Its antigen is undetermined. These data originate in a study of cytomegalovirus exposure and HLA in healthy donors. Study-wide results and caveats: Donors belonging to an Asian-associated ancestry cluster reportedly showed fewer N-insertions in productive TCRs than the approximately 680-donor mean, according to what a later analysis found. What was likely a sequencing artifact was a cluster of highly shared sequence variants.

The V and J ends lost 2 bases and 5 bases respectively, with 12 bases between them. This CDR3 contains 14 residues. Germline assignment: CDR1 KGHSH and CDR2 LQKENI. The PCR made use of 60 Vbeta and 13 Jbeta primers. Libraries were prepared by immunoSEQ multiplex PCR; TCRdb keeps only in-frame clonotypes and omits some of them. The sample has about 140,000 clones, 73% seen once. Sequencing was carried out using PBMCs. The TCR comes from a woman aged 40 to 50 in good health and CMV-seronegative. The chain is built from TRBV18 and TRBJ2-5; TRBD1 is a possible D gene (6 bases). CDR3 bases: TGTGCCAGCTCACCAAGTGGGCAGGGGGAGACCCAGTACTTC. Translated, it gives CASSPSGQGETQYF.